This is a list of T cell receptor beta chains from one sample in a study of T cells after yellow fever vaccination. TCRdb re-called the 5' RACE reads with MiXCR, one entry per CDR3 protein. Among a few hundred thousand distinct CDR3 sequences listed, 7.5% to 9% were seen once. The sample was CD4+ T cells sorted from PBMCs, taken 5 days after the yellow fever booster vaccination. The receptor set was obtained from a man aged 18 to 35 who received the YFV17D yellow fever vaccine. Both conserved end residues are part of each CDR3. The D gene is left open where the match is weak. Size tells how often a clone was seen (once, few, many) or the class of an expanded clone, and some rows leave it out.

j_call d_call v_call clone_size cdr3_aa cdr3_nt
TRBJ1-3 . TRBV5-1 . CASTEQATSSGNTIYF TGCGCCAGCACAGAACAGGCTACCAGCTCTGGAAACACCATATATTTT
TRBJ2-7 TRBD1 TRBV5-5 . CASSFQDRVRDEQYF TGTGCCAGCAGCTTTCAGGACAGGGTAAGGGACGAGCAGTACTTC
TRBJ1-6 . TRBV19 few CASRPDPGLSSYNSPLHF TGTGCCAGTAGACCTGACCCGGGACTTAGCTCCTATAATTCACCCCTCCACTTT
TRBJ1-2 . TRBV20-1 . CSARPNNYGYTF TGCAGTGCGCGCCCAAATAACTATGGCTACACCTTC
TRBJ2-2 . TRBV5-1 few CASSFGLTNTGELFF TGCGCCAGCAGCTTCGGGCTGACGAACACCGGGGAGCTGTTTTTT
TRBJ1-1 . TRBV20-1 . CSASGGEAFF TGCAGTGCCTCGGGTGGTGAAGCTTTCTTT
TRBJ2-7 . TRBV20-1 few CSAREGVSYEQYF TGCAGTGCTAGAGAGGGGGTGTCCTACGAGCAGTACTTC
TRBJ1-2 . TRBV9 many CASSTNYGYTF TGTGCCAGCAGCACGAACTATGGCTACACCTTC
TRBJ2-3 . TRBV6-4 . CASSEVGDTQYF TGTGCCAGCAGTGAGGTTGGAGATACGCAGTATTTT
TRBJ2-3 TRBD1 TRBV6-1 . CASSGGDRRTTQYF TGTGCCAGCAGTGGGGGGGACAGGCGTACGACGCAGTATTTT
TRBJ1-2 . TRBV6-5 few CASSYSGQIYGYTF TGTGCCAGCAGTTACTCTGGACAGATCTATGGCTACACCTTC
TRBJ1-2 TRBD1 TRBV12-3/TRBV12-4 few CASSLTGPAYGYTF TGTGCCAGCAGTTTGACAGGGCCGGCCTATGGCTACACCTTC
TRBJ2-3 TRBD2 TRBV4-3 many CASSQDHRTREDTQYF TGCGCCAGCAGCCAAGATCACCGGACTAGGGAAGATACGCAGTATTTT
TRBJ2-7 TRBD2 TRBV12-3/TRBV12-4 many CASRLAGDSYEQYF TGTGCCAGCAGGCTAGCGGGGGACTCCTACGAGCAGTACTTC
TRBJ2-5 . TRBV20-1 many CSATQSQETQYF TGCAGTGCTACACAATCCCAAGAGACCCAGTACTTC
TRBJ1-1 TRBD1 TRBV12-3/TRBV12-4 . CASSFPQGVSSVISEAFF TGTGCCAGCAGTTTTCCCCAGGGGGTGAGTTCTGTCATCTCTGAAGCTTTCTTT
TRBJ2-2 . TRBV6-6 . CASSSLSRRELFF TGTGCCAGCAGTTCACTCTCCCGCCGGGAGCTGTTTTTT
TRBJ2-7 TRBD2 TRBV4-1 . CASSQEGLAGNYEQYF TGCGCCAGCAGCCAAGAAGGGCTAGCGGGGAACTACGAGCAGTACTTC
TRBJ2-7 . TRBV18 many CASSPRGSSYEQYF TGTGCCAGCTCACCTAGGGGGAGCTCCTACGAGCAGTACTTC
TRBJ2-3 . TRBV5-1 many CASRRGHSGDTQYF TGCGCCAGCCGTAGAGGGCATTCCGGAGATACGCAGTATTTT
TRBJ1-1 . TRBV29-1 few CSVIVTEAFF TGCAGCGTGATCGTCACTGAAGCTTTCTTT
TRBJ1-2 . TRBV12-5 few CASGLGDPRGYGYTF TGTGCTAGTGGTTTGGGCGACCCGCGGGGCTATGGCTACACCTTC
TRBJ1-2 . TRBV5-6 few CASSLDGQDYGYTF TGTGCCAGCAGCTTGGACGGGCAGGACTATGGCTACACCTTC
TRBJ2-1 . TRBV4-3 . CASSQESVGNEQFF TGCGCCAGCAGCCAAGAGTCGGTGGGAAATGAGCAGTTCTTC
TRBJ2-1 . TRBV3-1 . CASSQVWGHNEQFF TGTGCCAGCAGCCAAGTGTGGGGGCACAATGAGCAGTTCTTC
TRBJ2-2 TRBD1 TRBV7-8 few CASSVDRHTGELFF TGTGCCAGCAGCGTGGACAGGCACACCGGGGAGCTGTTTTTT
TRBJ1-1 . TRBV10-3 . CAISDRGGAVTEAFF TGTGCCATCAGTGACCGGGGGGGCGCGGTAACTGAAGCTTTCTTT
TRBJ2-2 TRBD1 TRBV11-1 . CASSWDSYTGELFF TGTGCCAGCAGTTGGGACAGTTACACCGGGGAGCTGTTTTTT
TRBJ2-3 . TRBV7-3 . CASSFIAGSTDTQYF TGTGCCAGCAGCTTTATTGCAGGGTCCACAGATACGCAGTATTTT
TRBJ1-4 . TRBV5-1 few CASSENTSNEKLFF TGCGCCAGCAGCGAGAACACGTCGAATGAAAAACTGTTTTTT
TRBJ2-2 . TRBV7-2 . CASSLAGGALGELFF TGTGCCAGCAGCTTAGCGGGGGGGGCCCTCGGGGAGCTGTTTTTT
TRBJ2-1 . TRBV7-2 few CASRNRQVNEQFF TGTGCCAGCAGAAATCGACAGGTCAATGAGCAGTTCTTC
TRBJ2-3 . TRBV7-9 . CASSRDYGTQYF TGTGCCAGCAGCCGCGATTATGGGACGCAGTATTTT
TRBJ2-1 TRBD2 TRBV6-2/TRBV6-3 few CASSPNSGGPYNEQFF TGTGCCAGCAGCCCTAATAGCGGGGGTCCCTACAATGAGCAGTTCTTC
TRBJ2-3 TRBD2 TRBV14 . CASSYGLAGGRQAQYF TGTGCCAGCAGCTATGGACTAGCGGGGGGAAGACAGGCGCAGTATTTT
TRBJ1-3 . TRBV28 few CASSPIYSGNTIYF TGTGCCAGCAGTCCCATATACTCTGGAAACACCATATATTTT
TRBJ1-6 TRBD1 TRBV5-4 . CASSAGQGDSPLHF TGTGCCAGCAGCGCTGGACAGGGAGATTCACCCCTCCACTTT
TRBJ2-3 TRBD2 TRBV7-2 . CASSLALSFSGARHTDTQYF TGTGCCAGCAGCTTAGCTCTGAGTTTTAGCGGGGCACGACACACAGATACGCAGTATTTT
TRBJ1-5 TRBD1 TRBV7-2 . CASSLQGGVGNQPQHF TGTGCCAGCAGCTTACAGGGGGGAGTAGGCAATCAGCCCCAGCATTTT
TRBJ2-3 . TRBV19 . CASSMTAFTDTQYF TGTGCCAGTAGTATGACAGCTTTTACAGATACGCAGTATTTT
TRBJ1-5 . TRBV24-1 few CATSGGVDYNQPQHF TGTGCCACCAGTGGTGGGGTGGACTACAATCAGCCCCAGCATTTT
TRBJ2-7 TRBD2 TRBV5-5 . CASSPGLAAQDEQYF TGTGCCAGCAGCCCAGGACTAGCGGCCCAGGACGAGCAGTACTTC
TRBJ2-5 . TRBV7-2 many CASSSQGAETQYF TGTGCCAGCAGCTCACAGGGCGCAGAGACCCAGTACTTC
TRBJ1-1 . TRBV27 few CASSLTDGLRAFF TGTGCCAGCAGTCTCACGGACGGGTTACGGGCTTTCTTT
TRBJ1-5 . TRBV6-5 many CASSYSRFVGGSNQPQHF TGTGCCAGCAGTTACTCGAGGTTCGTGGGGGGCTCGAATCAGCCCCAGCATTTT
TRBJ2-7 TRBD1 TRBV6-5 few CASRVTGASYEQYF TGTGCCAGCAGGGTAACAGGGGCCTCCTACGAGCAGTACTTC
TRBJ2-1 . TRBV6-5 few CASSRGARSSYNEQFF TGTGCCAGCAGTAGGGGCGCCAGGAGCTCCTACAATGAGCAGTTCTTC
TRBJ2-1 . TRBV5-1 . CASSYGSFLNEQFF TGCGCCAGCAGCTACGGGTCCTTTCTCAATGAGCAGTTCTTC
TRBJ1-4 . TRBV5-4 few CASSLGGAKDEKLFF TGTGCCAGCAGCTTAGGGGGGGCGAAGGATGAAAAACTGTTTTTT
TRBJ2-3 . TRBV12-3/TRBV12-4 . CASSFHTGEQYF TGTGCCAGCAGTTTCCATACGGGGGAGCAGTATTTT
TRBJ2-3 TRBD2 TRBV4-3 many CASGYLTSGTDTQYF TGCGCCAGCGGCTACCTGACTAGCGGCACAGATACGCAGTATTTT
TRBJ2-3 . TRBV5-1 few CASSSIGSTDTQYF TGCGCCAGCAGCTCGATCGGCAGCACAGATACGCAGTATTTT
TRBJ2-5 TRBD2 TRBV20-1 few CSNRDYRSGTQYF TGCAGCAACCGGGACTACCGCTCGGGGACCCAGTACTTC
TRBJ2-3 . TRBV4-1 . CARSQLAHTQYF TGCGCCAGAAGCCAACTGGCCCATACGCAGTATTTT
TRBJ2-5 TRBD1 TRBV20-1 few CSARVGGAIRETQYF TGCAGTGCTAGAGTAGGGGGCGCAATCCGAGAGACCCAGTACTTC
TRBJ1-5 . TRBV12-3/TRBV12-4 . CASSFNFDSNQPQHF TGTGCCAGCAGTTTTAACTTTGATAGCAATCAGCCCCAGCATTTT
TRBJ1-2 . TRBV13 . CASSSSPGRSGYTF TGTGCCAGCAGCTCCAGTCCCGGGAGGAGCGGCTACACCTTC